The rows below give T cell receptor beta chains drawn from one sample of a study of blood T cell repertoires in COVID-19. Here immunoSEQ multiplex PCR was the method, and the copy in TCRdb shows in-frame clones only, minus some. The repertoire includes around 420,000 clones, roughly 86% of them detected once, and roughly 2% sits in the top ten. Sequencing used PBMCs or T cells enriched from blood (not recorded which). These receptors came from a woman aged 40 to 55 with acute COVID-19. Both conserved end residues are part of each CDR3. Fields, in order: J gene, D gene, clone size, V gene, CDR3 protein, CDR3 DNA. A D gene is named only where the DNA matches it firmly. The size of a clone is reported for some rows only, either as once, few or many, or as a class for expanded clones.

TRBJ2-3,.,.,TRBV11-2,CASSLAARVYSTDTQYF,TGTGCCAGCAGCTTAGCGGCCAGGGTGTATAGCACAGATACGCAGTATTTT
TRBJ2-1,.,.,TRBV5-4,CASSYWDSGTVEQFF,TGTGCCAGCAGCTACTGGGACTCCGGGACAGTGGAGCAGTTCTTC
TRBJ1-1,.,.,TRBV19,CASSFDRNTEAFF,TGTGCCAGTAGTTTTGACAGGAACACTGAAGCTTTCTTT
TRBJ1-1,TRBD1,.,TRBV7-8,CASSLEGQVVEAFF,TGTGCCAGCAGCTTGGAAGGACAGGTTGTTGAAGCTTTCTTT
TRBJ2-7,.,.,TRBV5-1,CASSGRGGTDEQYF,TGCGCCAGCAGCGGGCGGGGAGGAACTGACGAGCAGTACTTC
TRBJ1-2,TRBD1,few,TRBV5-4,CASSMTGGNYGYTF,TGTGCCAGCAGCATGACAGGGGGCAACTATGGCTACACCTTC
TRBJ1-6,.,.,TRBV6-1,CASSELQGWNSPLHF,TGTGCCAGCAGTGAACTACAGGGTTGGAATTCACCCCTCCACTTT
TRBJ2-2,TRBD2,few,TRBV6-6,CASSRTLAGAASGELFF,TGTGCCAGCAGTCGGACACTAGCGGGGGCAGCGTCCGGGGAGCTGTTTTTT
TRBJ1-5,TRBD1,few,TRBV6-1,CASSGGQGAVGNQPQHF,TGTGCCAGCAGTGGGGGACAGGGGGCGGTCGGCAATCAGCCCCAGCATTTT
TRBJ1-1,.,.,TRBV4-1,CASSLGTLNTEAFF,TGCGCCAGCAGCCTCGGGACACTGAACACTGAAGCTTTCTTT
TRBJ2-5,.,.,TRBV7-8,CASSPAIANQETQYF,TGTGCCAGCAGCCCAGCAATAGCGAACCAAGAGACCCAGTACTTC
TRBJ2-7,TRBD1,.,TRBV4-1,CASSQVPGQPVYEQYF,TGCGCCAGCAGCCAAGTTCCGGGACAGCCAGTCTACGAGCAGTACTTC
TRBJ2-2,TRBD1,.,TRBV19,CASRETGGWAGELFF,TGTGCCAGTAGAGAAACAGGGGGTTGGGCCGGGGAGCTGTTTTTT
TRBJ2-2,TRBD1,many,TRBV15,CATSRETGGTGELFF,TGTGCCACCAGCAGGGAGACAGGGGGCACCGGGGAGCTGTTTTTT
TRBJ2-7,.,.,TRBV19,CASRGTSYEQYF,TGTGCCAGTAGGGGCACCTCCTACGAGCAGTACTTC
TRBJ2-7,.,.,TRBV3-1/TRBV3-2,CASSQSQMRSEQYF,TGTGCCAGCAGCCAGAGCCAGATGAGGAGCGAGCAGTACTTC
TRBJ1-1,TRBD1,.,TRBV5-4,CASSWTGRTEAFF,TGTGCCAGCAGCTGGACAGGGAGAACTGAAGCTTTCTTT
TRBJ1-5,.,.,TRBV18,CASSPAGESNQPQHF,TGTGCCAGCTCACCGGCAGGGGAGAGCAATCAGCCCCAGCATTTT
TRBJ1-5,.,.,TRBV6-5,CASSYSGGRGNQPQHF,TGTGCCAGCAGTTACTCCGGGGGACGGGGGAATCAGCCCCAGCATTTT
TRBJ1-2,TRBD1,.,TRBV29-1,CSALGGTDDNYGYTF,TGCAGCGCCTTAGGGGGGACAGACGACAACTATGGCTACACCTTC
TRBJ2-3,TRBD1,.,TRBV5-4,CASSPDRVTDTQYF,TGTGCCAGCAGCCCCGACAGGGTGACAGATACGCAGTATTTT
TRBJ1-6,TRBD1,.,TRBV7-9,CASSLMTGAYSPLHF,TGTGCCAGCAGCTTAATGACAGGGGCCTATTCACCCCTCCACTTT
TRBJ2-5,TRBD1,.,TRBV5-4,CASSFDRGAWETQYF,TGTGCCAGCAGCTTCGACAGGGGAGCGTGGGAGACCCAGTACTTC
TRBJ2-3,.,.,TRBV9,CASSVRVGSGTDTQYF,TGTGCCAGCAGCGTAAGGGTGGGGTCGGGGACAGATACGCAGTATTTT
TRBJ2-2,.,.,TRBV5-1,CASSLVAVGTGELFF,TGCGCCAGCAGCTTGGTAGCGGTAGGGACCGGGGAGCTGTTTTTT
TRBJ1-1,.,once,TRBV4-1,CASSRFRGANTEAFF,TGCGCCAGCAGCCGATTCAGGGGAGCGAACACTGAAGCTTTCTTT
TRBJ2-7,.,.,TRBV30,CAWSSRGEGEQYF,TGTGCCTGGAGTAGCAGGGGGGAAGGAGAGCAGTACTTC
TRBJ2-2,.,.,TRBV2,CASTRRRGGALGELFF,TGTGCCAGCACTCGACGGAGAGGGGGGGCTTTAGGGGAGCTGTTTTTT
TRBJ1-4,TRBD1,.,TRBV19,CASRHRGGPNEKLFF,TGTGCCAGTAGACACAGGGGAGGTCCCAATGAAAAACTGTTTTTT
TRBJ2-4,TRBD2,once,TRBV5-6,CASSPSPGGALAKNIQYF,TGTGCCAGCAGCCCCTCCCCGGGGGGGGCGCTGGCCAAAAACATTCAGTACTTC
TRBJ1-1,.,once,TRBV3-1/TRBV3-2,CASSRQVFTEAFF,TGTGCCAGCAGCCGACAGGTTTTCACTGAAGCTTTCTTT
TRBJ1-2,TRBD1,.,TRBV9,CASSVAAGTGDSYTF,TGTGCCAGCAGCGTAGCCGCCGGGACAGGGGACAGCTACACCTTC
TRBJ1-1,.,.,TRBV19,CASSMRTEAQQKAFF,TGTGCCAGTAGTATGAGGACGGAGGCCCAGCAAAAAGCTTTCTTT
TRBJ2-3,TRBD2,once,TRBV5-4,CASSWGLTHTDTQYF,TGTGCCAGCAGCTGGGGACTAACCCACACAGATACGCAGTATTTT
TRBJ2-7,.,.,TRBV29-1,CSVEDTSQGLYEQYF,TGCAGCGTTGAAGATACAAGTCAGGGGCTCTACGAGCAGTACTTC
TRBJ2-1,.,few,TRBV21-1,CASSNYGQGAQNEQFF,TGTGCCAGCAGCAACTATGGACAGGGGGCGCAAAATGAGCAGTTCTTC
TRBJ2-3,TRBD2,.,TRBV11-2,CASRGVTVTDTQYF,TGTGCCAGCCGGGGGGTTACGGTCACAGATACGCAGTATTTT
TRBJ2-2,TRBD2,.,TRBV11-2,CASSLLAGGPNTGELFF,TGTGCCAGCAGCTTATTAGCGGGGGGACCGAACACCGGGGAGCTGTTTTTT
TRBJ1-1,.,.,TRBV7-6,CASSLGGQSNTEAFF,TGTGCCAGCAGCTTAGGGGGCCAGTCGAACACTGAAGCTTTCTTT
TRBJ2-7,.,.,TRBV5-1,CASSLVGVRYEQYF,TGCGCCAGCAGCTTGGTCGGGGTCAGATACGAGCAGTACTTC
TRBJ1-3,.,.,TRBV2,CASTGGGGPGNTIYF,TGTGCCAGCACCGGTGGGGGCGGGCCTGGAAACACCATATATTTT